This TCR beta chain was observed in a study of T cell responses to AZD1222 COVID-19 vaccine. Notes on the study in general: Once two AZD1222 doses were given, Spike-specific TCR breadth and depth went up.

CDR3 length: 15 residues. V was shortened by 4 bases and J by 8 bases, with 18 bases between the two germline ends. In germline, CDR1 is KGHSY, CDR2 FQNENV. Method: immunoSEQ multiplex PCR; TCRdb's copy keeps in-frame clones and lacks some. Altogether 110,000 or so clones are present, over 75% being singletons, with the ten largest covering around 3.8%. Details on this clone: Its antigen is undetermined.

The sample in question was peripheral blood, obtained 28 days after the second dose of the MenACWY control vaccine. The receptor's source is an adult who received the MenACWY meningococcal vaccine as a control. The chain carries TRBV16 and TRBJ2-1; D is uncertain. CDR3 nucleotide sequence: TGTGCCAGCAGCCTAGGACGAACTACGGTCCATGAGCAGTTCTTC. Translated: CASSLGRTTVHEQFF.